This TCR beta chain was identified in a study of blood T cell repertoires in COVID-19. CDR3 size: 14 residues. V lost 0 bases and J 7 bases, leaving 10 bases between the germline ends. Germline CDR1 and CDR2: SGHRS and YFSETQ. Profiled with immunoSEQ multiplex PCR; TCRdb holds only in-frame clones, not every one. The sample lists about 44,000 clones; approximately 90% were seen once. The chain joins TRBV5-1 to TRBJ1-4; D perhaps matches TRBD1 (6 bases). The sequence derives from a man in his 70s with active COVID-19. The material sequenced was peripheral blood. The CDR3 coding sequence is TGCGCCAGCAGCTTGGACAGGGAGGGTGAAAAACTGTTTTTT. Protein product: CASSLDREGEKLFF.